This note documents a single T cell receptor (beta chain) sequence. The entry originates in a study of blood T cell repertoires in COVID-19. Overall study: Italy, Spain and the United States were the sources of the convalescent and acute COVID-19 samples. Sources were T cells, B-cell-depleted T cells, or PBMCs; the material itself was cDNA or gDNA.

Original methodology: Reference gene primer amplification yielded estimated nucleated cell counts. Sequenced by immunoSEQ multiplex PCR; TCRdb stores in-frame clones only, minus some. That table is the source of V, J and clone size, and D and trimming were worked out from the DNA. The sample consists of some 200,000 clones, around 90% of them appearing once. Trimming at V came to 0 bases and at J to 1 base, leaving 17 bases not matched to a gene. The CDR3 runs 20 residues. Germline-derived CDR1 and CDR2 are LGHDT and YNNKEL (reference sequence). The sequencing input was peripheral blood. This sequence was found in a man aged 50 to 59 with acute or convalescent COVID-19. V gene TRBV3-1 (or the pseudogene TRBV3-2) combines with J gene TRBJ2-5; 7 positions agree with TRBD2. CDR3 amino acids: CASSQESLAAPSYLQETQYF. For the CDR3, the DNA is TGTGCCAGCAGCCAAGAATCGCTAGCGGCTCCGAGTTACCTCCAAGAGACCCAGTACTTC.